The 15 T cell receptor beta chains reported below all come from one sample, sequenced in a study of technical replicates of blood from a handful of donors (dated by TCRdb to about 2017). Preparation of the library involved the immunoSEQ multiplex PCR assay. The clones in this table, taken by TCRdb from immuneACCESS, are in-frame only. Not every clone is retained; where verified, under half of the shortfall comes from an unresolved V gene, and the cause of the rest is unknown. The sample yields around 90,000 clones; around 94% were counted once. Together, the top ten hold about 0.39% of the sample. The specimen sequenced was T cells isolated from PBMCs. The receptors here all came from a human donor in good health.

V usage is TRBV5-4 and J usage is TRBJ2-1; D gene unclear. Trimming shortened V by 2 bases and J by 6 bases, and 3 bases separated the two germline ends. The CDR3 sequence is 11 residues long. Germline V gives CDR1 SGHNT, CDR2 YYREEE (reference sequence). CDR3 region: CASSLANEQFF. The CDR3 DNA sequence: TGTGCCAGCAGCTTAGCCAATGAGCAGTTCTTC. The variable domain in full, with the rest retrieved from reference TRBV5-4 and TRBJ2-1, is ETGVTQSPTHLIKTRGQQVTLRCSSQSGHNTVSWYQQALGQGPQFIFQYYREEENGRGNFPPRFSGLQFPNYSSELNVNALELDDSALYLCASSLANEQFFGPGTRLTVL.

This clone was found a few times. The V gene is TRBV27, the J gene TRBJ1-1; TRBD1 agrees at 7 bases. The CDR3 is made up of 16 amino acids. CDR1 and CDR2 from the germline V gene are MNHEY and SMNVEV (reference sequence). The V segment lost 4 bases and the J segment 1 base; nucleotides outside the gene matches: 9. For the CDR3, the DNA is TGTGCCAGCAGTTCCCGACCGGGACAGAAGAACACTGAAGCTTTCTTT. This gives the protein CASSSRPGQKNTEAFF.

The rearrangement links TRBV4-1 to TRBJ1-1; perhaps TRBD1 as D (5 bases). The CDR3 sequence is 15 residues long. Germline assignment: CDR1 MGHRA and CDR2 YSYEKL. Between the trimmed V and J ends, which lost 1 base and 5 bases, there was a span of 14 bases. The CDR3 loop reads CASSQVPQGRTEAFF. The CDR3 DNA is TGCGCCAGCAGCCAAGTCCCCCAGGGTCGGACTGAAGCTTTCTTT.

The chain uses TRBV7-8 and TRBJ2-1; D possibly corresponds to TRBD2 (6 bases). The CDR3 is 14 residues long. CDR1 SGHVS and CDR2 FQNEAQ come from the germline V gene. Trimming removed 1 base from V and 10 bases from J, with 14 bases in between. The CDR3 sequence is CASSLGDSFLEQFF. The CDR3 bases are TGTGCCAGCAGCTTAGGGGACTCCTTCCTAGAGCAGTTCTTC.

The rearrangement uses TRBV4-1 and TRBJ2-5; D not resolved. V dropped 1 base and J dropped 5 bases, with 8 bases sitting between them. Germline V gives CDR1 MGHRA, CDR2 YSYEKL. The CDR3 contains 13 residues. The CDR3 is CASSQGLMETQYF. CDR3 DNA sequence: TGCGCCAGCAGCCAAGGACTGATGGAGACCCAGTACTTC.

This chain links TRBV11-2 with TRBJ2-2; D gene uncertain. CDR1 and CDR2 from the germline V gene are SGHAT and FQNNGV. There are 14 residues in the CDR3. Trimming shortened V by 2 bases and J by 3 bases, and 7 bases separated the two germline ends. The CDR3 region has the DNA TGTGCCAGCAGCTTACGAACAGACACCGGGGAGCTGTTTTTT. Translating it yields CASSLRTDTGELFF.

The V and J genes are TRBV9 and TRBJ1-5, with TRBD1 matching over 8 bases. Germline V gene sequence: CDR1 SGDLS, CDR2 YYNGEE. The V segment lost 4 bases and the J segment 4 bases; nucleotides outside the gene matches: 4. This CDR3 region has 14 residues. For the CDR3, the DNA is TGTGCCAGCAGCTCACAGGGGGGAAATCAGCCCCAGCATTTT. This translates into CASSSQGGNQPQHF.

The table lists this clone with a count of one. The gene calls are TRBV2 and TRBJ2-5; D unresolved. CDR1 is SNHLY, CDR2 FYNNEI, per germline. The CDR3 has 13 amino acids. The V gene lost 10 bases and the J gene lost 1 base, with 13 bases spanning the gap. For the CDR3, the DNA is TGTGCCATAGCACGCTCCCCCCAAGAGACCCAGTACTTC. Amino acid sequence: CAIARSPQETQYF.

The CDR3 bases are TGTGCCAGCAGTAGAGGGGGGGTGAACACTGAAGCTTTCTTT. It is translated as CASSRGGVNTEAFF. V usage is TRBV27 and J usage is TRBJ1-1; perhaps TRBD1 as D (6 bases). The length of the CDR3 is 14 residues. CDR1 is MNHEY and CDR2 is SMNVEV in the germline V gene (reference sequence). V was shortened by 5 bases and J by 0 bases, with 10 bases between the two germline ends.

This chain links TRBV7-2 with TRBJ1-4; D is uncertain. Germline V gene sequence: CDR1 SGHTA, CDR2 FQGNSA. The CDR3 covers 16 residues. V lost 6 bases and J lost 3, with 17 bases in between. CDR3 sequence (DNA): TGTGCCAGCAGTCCGGCGGGTGAGGGAGCTAATGAAAAACTGTTTTTT. Its protein is CASSPAGEGANEKLFF.

The V call is TRBV28, the J call TRBJ2-5; no firm D call. The CDR3 length is 13 residues. V shed 6 bases and J shed 4 bases, with 12 bases lying between them. Germline V CDR1 and CDR2: MDHEN, SYDVKM. In DNA, the CDR3 is TGTGCCAGCAGGCTTAGTATTTTAGAGACCCAGTACTTC. Its protein product is CASRLSILETQYF.

V is TRBV14 and J is TRBJ1-1, with 7 bases aligning to TRBD1. CDR3 size: 13 residues. Germline CDR1 reads SGHDN; CDR2 reads FVKESK. With V trimmed by 6 bases and J by 5 bases, 6 bases remained unmatched. CDR3 bases: TGTGCCAGCAGTTTCGACAGGGCTACTGAAGCTTTCTTT. It specifies CASSFDRATEAFF.

This sequence joins TRBV5-5 and TRBJ2-3; TRBD2 matches at 13 bases. CDR3 size: 16 residues. Germline lookup yields CDR1 SGHKS and CDR2 YYEKEE (reference sequence). With V trimmed by 2 bases and J by 5 bases, 5 bases remained unmatched. The CDR3 DNA is TGTGCCAGCAGCTTCCGACTAGCGGGAGGACGAGATACGCAGTATTTT. Protein sequence: CASSFRLAGGRDTQYF.

The chain uses TRBV19 and TRBJ1-3; the D is unclear. Between the trimmed V and J ends, which lost 3 bases and 0 bases, there was a span of 12 bases. The CDR3 sequence is 16 residues long. The germline CDR1 and CDR2 sequences are LNHDA and SQIVND (reference sequence). This CDR3 reads CASSILGAASGNTIYF. Here the CDR3 DNA reads TGTGCCAGTAGTATCTTAGGAGCAGCCTCTGGAAACACCATATATTTT.

The V and J genes are TRBV27 and TRBJ2-1; D may be TRBD1 (6 bases). CDR1 is MNHEY, CDR2 SMNVEV, per germline (reference sequence). The V end lost 4 bases, the J end lost 8 bases, and 12 bases lay between the germline ends. There are 13 residues in the CDR3. CDR3 nucleotides: TGTGCCAGCAGTTATCAGGGGTTGCATGAGCAGTTCTTC. Its translation is CASSYQGLHEQFF.